The source of this T cell receptor beta chain is a study of identical twins (dated by TCRdb to about 2016). In terms of the full investigation: To test whether fetal clonotypes persist, the study used deep sequencing on TCR alpha and beta repertoires from monozygotic twins, unrelated adults of various ages, and cord blood. To rule out contamination, the twin experiments were replicated at different times with different library preparation protocols.

Findings and caveats that apply to the study as a whole: Zero-insertion analyses could be partly confounded by invariant T cells such as MAIT and iNKT, though diverse VJ usage argued against such confounding for most clonotypes. Recombination models systematically underestimated out-of-frame TCR alpha sharing in monozygotic twins but agreed with sharing between unrelated individuals. A weaker excess of twin sharing was found in beta out-of-frame sequences because the signal-to-noise ratio was lowered by fewer shared sequences. Compared with coincidental sharing between unrelated individuals, an excess of low generation-probability sequences was observed among out-of-frame TCR alpha sequences shared between twins. Because the same donors could not be followed over many years, the conclusions depended on cross-sectional statistical analysis. Fewer insertions were carried by abundant cord blood beta clonotypes; a weaker similar trend was observed in young adult naive repertoires, while no such trend was observed in memory repertoires.

Points on this clonotype: Its antigen is not yet known. It has no much larger one-base neighbor in the sample; base qualities were not kept.

Every donor in the study was a healthy Caucasian. Three unrelated non-twin adults were also sequenced: a male aged 18 to 30, a male aged 50 to 60 and a female aged 50 to 60. Miltenyi CD45RO+ enrichment and human naive T-cell isolation kits were used to isolate memory (CD45RO+) and naive T cells from PBMC. Reading from cysteine to phenylalanine, the CDR3 counts 16 amino acids. Of the read, only the CDR3 DNA is kept; its 48 bases are in frame from base 1. Relative to germline, V is 2 bases shorter and J is 6 bases shorter, with 17 bases between their ends. CDR1 and CDR2 are drawn from the germline V gene: KGHSH, LQKENI. Library creation used 5' RACE. The listed sequencing device is Illumina HiSeq 2000. A universal primer binding site was added through template switching, and the final cDNA carried a unique molecular identifier so that TCR cDNA molecules could be counted accurately. Specific primers in the conserved constant-segment region were used to synthesize first-strand cDNA for the TCR alpha and beta chains. To control for contamination, every cDNA library carried two barcodes: a SMART-Mk sample barcode plus Illumina barcodes. TruSeq adapter sequences along with Illumina sample barcodes were introduced in two successive PCR steps. Sequencing of the TCR alpha and beta cDNA libraries was done on the Illumina HiSeq platform using custom primers. The original pipeline was this. MiGEC was used to process raw reads and extract unique molecular identifiers, and MiXCR was used to find CDR3 positions. Recombination models were inferred per individual with the repgenHMM and IGoR tools using an EM algorithm. The tcR package in R was used for shared clonotype analysis, with sharing normalized by the product of cloneset sizes. Out-of-frame nonproductive sequences were analyzed to study raw recombination free of thymic and clonal selection effects. TCRdb reran the public reads through fastp at Q25 and MiXCR, keeping productive beta chains. Identical CDR3 protein sequences are pooled into one entry, listed with their most common genes and DNA. The V and J calls reflect TCRdb's pipeline rather than the authors' work. The sample table contains around 670,000 distinct CDR3 sequences; only one count was recorded for over 5% of them. The leading ten clones occupy around 1.7% of the sample.

The sequence links TRBV18 to TRBJ2-1; the D gene assignment is ambiguous. This receptor was obtained from a man younger than 35 in good health. What was sequenced was naive T cells sorted from blood. The cell subset or site tag for this specimen amounts to: cells isolated with a human naive T-cell isolation kit. This receptor carries the CDR3 CASSPMARGLRNEQFF. In nucleotide form, the sequence is TGTGCCAGCTCACCAATGGCTAGAGGTCTCCGCAATGAGCAGTTCTTC.